The subject of this entry is one TCR beta chain. Its antigen is as yet unknown. The sample is drawn from a study of identical twins. General study findings and limits: Zero-insertion findings could be partly confounded by invariant cells (MAIT and iNKT cells).

TCRdb re-called the 5' RACE reads through MiXCR, storing one row per CDR3 protein. Of fewer than 250,000 distinct CDR3 sequences in the sample, approximately 16% were seen once. CDR3 length: 14 residues. Germline values: CDR1 MNHEY, CDR2 SMNVEV (reference sequence). V was shortened by 3 bases and J by 4 bases, with 12 bases between the two germline ends. These data also formed part of another study, on T cells expressing NK-cell markers. This second study notes: The leading position in the CD3+CD56-NKG2C+ fraction of a handful of donors also went to these clonotypes.

V and J are TRBV27 and TRBJ2-5, with a possible D match to TRBD2 (6 bases). The source is a woman aged 18-30 years in good health. What was sequenced was CD8+ T cells sorted from blood. The CDR3 sequence is CASSFETSRETQYF. DNA for the CDR3: TGTGCCAGCAGTTTCGAGACTAGTAGAGAGACCCAGTACTTC.